A selection of T cell receptor beta chains follows, all from one sample in a study of T cell changes during pregnancy in multiple sclerosis. Data came from immunoSEQ multiplex PCR; TCRdb stores just in-frame clones and leaves some out. In the table there are about 35,000 clones, 90% to 95% of which are singletons. The sequencing here drew on CD4+ T cells from peripheral blood mononuclear cells, taken in the second trimester of pregnancy. The origin of the receptors is a female donor with multiple sclerosis, enrolled in a pregnancy study. The CDR3 runs from the conserved cysteine through the conserved F or W. The order of the fields is V gene, clone size, D gene, J gene, CDR3 DNA, CDR3 protein. A D gene is named only where the DNA matches it firmly. Size is omitted from some rows. Given values are once, few, many or a class for expanded clones.

V: TRBV6-5; size: NA; D: NA; J: TRBJ1-2; DNA: TGTGCCAGCAGCCCCGACATGTTCTATGGCTACACCTTC; CDR3: CASSPDMFYGYTF
V: TRBV12-5; size: NA; D: NA; J: TRBJ1-2; DNA: TGTGCTAGTGGTTTCCCTACGCTAAACTATGGCTACACCTTC; CDR3: CASGFPTLNYGYTF
V: TRBV9; size: NA; D: NA; J: TRBJ2-5; DNA: TGTGCCAGCAGCCCCTCGACAGGCAGGGCGGAGACCCAGTACTTC; CDR3: CASSPSTGRAETQYF
V: TRBV21-1; size: NA; D: NA; J: TRBJ2-2; DNA: TGTGCCAGCAGGAAATCGGGGATACGGCACACCGGGGAGCTGTTTTTT; CDR3: CASRKSGIRHTGELFF
V: TRBV6-1; size: NA; D: TRBD1; J: TRBJ1-4; DNA: TGTGCCAGCAGTGAACCGGGACAGGGGGGTAAAAAACTGTTTTTT; CDR3: CASSEPGQGGKKLFF
V: TRBV6-1; size: NA; D: TRBD1; J: TRBJ1-1; DNA: TGTGCCAGCAGTGAAGGGGACAGTCTGATTATCGAAGCTTTCTTT; CDR3: CASSEGDSLIIEAFF
V: TRBV5-1; size: few; D: TRBD1; J: TRBJ1-1; DNA: TGCGCCAGCAGCTTGGGACAGGGAAGGTTCACGAACACTGAAGCTTTCTTT; CDR3: CASSLGQGRFTNTEAFF
V: TRBV5-4; size: NA; D: TRBD2; J: TRBJ2-1; DNA: TGTGCCAGCAGCTTGTCAGCGGGGGGCCACAATGAGCAGTTCTTC; CDR3: CASSLSAGGHNEQFF
V: TRBV7-2; size: NA; D: NA; J: TRBJ1-2; DNA: TGTGCCAGCAGCTTAACCGGAACAGCTAATAACTATGGCTACACCTTC; CDR3: CASSLTGTANNYGYTF
V: TRBV6-5; size: NA; D: NA; J: TRBJ2-2; DNA: TGTGCCAGCAGGAAAGGGAGTGGGGTCGGGGAGCTGTTTTTT; CDR3: CASRKGSGVGELFF
V: TRBV19; size: NA; D: NA; J: TRBJ2-7; DNA: TGTGCCAGTTGGCAGGGAAGCGAGCAGTACTTC; CDR3: CASWQGSEQYF
V: TRBV5-1; size: NA; D: NA; J: TRBJ2-1; DNA: TGCGCCAGCAGCTTTCGGAGCGATGAGCAGTTCTTC; CDR3: CASSFRSDEQFF
V: TRBV30; size: once; D: TRBD1; J: TRBJ1-1; DNA: TGTGCCTGGAAGAGACAGGGGGCATCCACTGAAGCTTTCTTT; CDR3: CAWKRQGASTEAFF
V: TRBV27; size: NA; D: NA; J: TRBJ2-7; DNA: TGTGCCAGCAGTTTATCGGCGACGGGAGCGGACGAGCAGTACTTC; CDR3: CASSLSATGADEQYF
V: TRBV30; size: NA; D: NA; J: TRBJ2-5; DNA: TGTGCCTGGATGGGGGGAGAGACCCAGTACTTC; CDR3: CAWMGGETQYF
V: TRBV7-2; size: NA; D: NA; J: TRBJ2-3; DNA: TGTGCCAGCAGCTCCCAGGGGCGTGATACGCAGTATTTT; CDR3: CASSSQGRDTQYF
V: TRBV19; size: NA; D: NA; J: TRBJ1-1; DNA: TGTGCCAGTAGCTCAGGAACAGGGACTGAAGCTTTCTTT; CDR3: CASSSGTGTEAFF
V: TRBV5-1; size: NA; D: TRBD2; J: TRBJ2-5; DNA: TGCGCCAGTTACGGGACTAGCGAGGAGACCCAGTACTTC; CDR3: CASYGTSEETQYF
V: TRBV14; size: NA; D: NA; J: TRBJ2-1; DNA: TGTGCCAGCAGCCAAGAATTCAGAGGTCACTACAATGAGCAGTTCTTC; CDR3: CASSQEFRGHYNEQFF
V: TRBV10-3; size: NA; D: NA; J: TRBJ2-1; DNA: TGTGCCACAACCGGGAATCAGGACAATGAGCAGTTCTTC; CDR3: CATTGNQDNEQFF
V: TRBV7-9; size: NA; D: NA; J: TRBJ1-1; DNA: TGTGCCAGCAGCTTCAATATCGGGAGCCCCTCGGCTGAAGCTTTCTTT; CDR3: CASSFNIGSPSAEAFF
V: TRBV2; size: NA; D: TRBD1; J: TRBJ2-7; DNA: TGTGCCAGCAGCGCCGGGACAGCCTACGAGCAGTACTTC; CDR3: CASSAGTAYEQYF
V: TRBV5-1; size: NA; D: NA; J: TRBJ1-6; DNA: TGCGCCAGCAGCTTGGTACCAGGGGCAGGGAATTCACCCCTCCACTTT; CDR3: CASSLVPGAGNSPLHF
V: TRBV19; size: NA; D: NA; J: TRBJ2-5; DNA: TGTGCCAGTAGTACGAGACCTGAGGGGACCCAGTACTTC; CDR3: CASSTRPEGTQYF